The 20 T cell receptor beta chains in this list originate from one sample, sequenced in a study of CD8+ T cells in alopecia areata. As the sequencing template, cDNA was produced by extracting RNA and reverse transcribing it. The repertoire was sequenced with immunoSEQ multiplex PCR; TCRdb's copy has only in-frame clones and lacks some. The table has some 180,000 clones, more than 60% seen once; the top ten hold more than 1.5%. The source material was CD4+ T cells sorted from blood, sampled at week 0. The receptors were gathered from a human donor with alopecia areata.

The V and J genes are TRBV5-4 and TRBJ2-3, with D possibly being TRBD1 (5 bases). V lost 1 base, J lost 6 bases, and 12 bases lay in between. This CDR3 contains 14 residues. Germline V gene data show CDR1 as SGHNT and CDR2 as YYREEE (reference sequence). The chain's CDR3 is CASSLRSKGDTQYF. Here the CDR3 DNA reads TGTGCCAGCAGCTTGCGTTCAAAGGGGGATACGCAGTATTTT.

The V call is TRBV5-1, the J call TRBJ1-6, with TRBD1 as a possible D gene (6 bases). Germline CDR1 reads SGHRS; CDR2 reads YFSETQ. This CDR3 is 14 amino acids long. Between the trimmed V and J ends, which lost 1 base and 9 bases, there was a span of 11 bases. The CDR3 region is CASSLQQGGSPLHF. CDR3 sequence (DNA): TGCGCCAGCAGCTTGCAACAGGGCGGTTCACCCCTCCACTTT.

J is TRBJ1-6 and V is TRBV2; tentative D call: TRBD1 (6 bases). Germline V lookup: CDR1 SNHLY, CDR2 FYNNEI. CDR3 length: 13 residues. V was clipped by 5 bases and J by 6 bases, with 8 bases between them. CDR3 sequence reads: CASSPRGNSPLHF. DNA for the CDR3: TGTGCCAGCAGTCCCAGGGGTAATTCACCCCTCCACTTT.

J is TRBJ1-2 and V is TRBV9; possibly TRBD1 for D (5 bases). The CDR3 covers 13 residues. The germline gives CDR1 SGDLS, CDR2 YYNGEE. Trimming removed 0 bases from V and 13 bases from J, with 16 bases in between. The CDR3 sequence is CASSVVRDPHSTF. As DNA, the CDR3 is TGTGCCAGCAGCGTAGTGAGGGACCCTCACTCCACCTTC.

The chain has TRBV6-5 and TRBJ2-1, with TRBD1 matching 7 bases. CDR1 is MNHEY, CDR2 SVGAGI, per germline. Losses at the gene ends were 4 bases for V and 3 bases for J; bases not matched to a gene: 9. The CDR3 sequence is 16 residues long. CDR3 bases: TGTGCCAGCAGTTTCTTGGGGCAGGGGGTCTACAATGAGCAGTTCTTC. Translated, it gives CASSFLGQGVYNEQFF.

On this clone: The CDR3 does not end in the conserved phenylalanine or tryptophan, so this is likely a read error. The limits of the CDR3 on the DNA are not certain, so only TCRdb's listed CDR3 is given. J is TRBJ1-2 and V is TRBV23-1; the D call of TRBD1 is as the table states it, not checked on the DNA. TRBV23-1 is filed as an ORF, its function uncertain. The CDR3 has 10 amino acids, counting both end residues. CDR3 sequence: CASSQSCLGI.

In DNA form, the CDR3 reads TGCGCCAGCAGCCTGGAGGGAGATACGCAGTATTTT. Encoded protein: CASSLEGDTQYF. This chain joins TRBV5-1 and TRBJ2-3; the D gene is possibly TRBD2 (6 bases). This CDR3 spans 12 amino acids. From germline, CDR1 is SGHRS and CDR2 YFSETQ. Deletions cut 4 bases from V and 5 bases from J, with 8 bases between.

A remark on this clone: This sample also contains other DNA sequences that code for the same CDR3. This chain links TRBV5-1 with TRBJ2-3; weak D call: TRBD1 (6 bases). The CDR3 runs 14 residues. Germline V gene lookup returns CDR1 SGHRS and CDR2 YFSETQ. The germline V and J ends were trimmed by 3 bases and 2 bases, with 10 bases remaining between them. The CDR3 reads CASSSGQNTDTQYF. CDR3 nucleotides: TGCGCCAGCAGCTCAGGACAGAACACAGATACGCAGTATTTT.

This clone was counted a few times. The chain joins TRBV5-1 to TRBJ2-3; TRBD1 matches 11 bases. J lost 3 bases, V lost 5 bases, and 17 bases had no gene match. CDR3 size: 19 residues. Looked up from germline, CDR1 is SGHRS and CDR2 is YFSETQ. CDR3 amino acids: CASSFGRDRGKMETDTQYF. CDR3 DNA sequence: TGCGCCAGCAGTTTCGGAAGGGACAGGGGGAAGATGGAGACAGATACGCAGTATTTT.

J is TRBJ2-2 and V is TRBV30; D remains unclear. This CDR3 region has 13 residues. Germline V gives CDR1 GTSNPN, CDR2 SVGIG (reference sequence). The V and J ends lost 5 bases and 2 bases respectively, with 9 bases between them. Written as DNA, the CDR3 is TGTGCCTGGCGGACCTTAAACACCGGGGAGCTGTTTTTT. Its translation: CAWRTLNTGELFF.

V gene TRBV4-3 combines with J gene TRBJ2-3; TRBD2 agrees at 7 bases. The CDR3 totals 16 residues. Germline-derived CDR1 and CDR2 are LGHNA and YSLEER. With V trimmed by 0 bases and J by 1 base, 4 bases remained unmatched. The CDR3 DNA is TGCGCCAGCAGCCAAGATCCGAGCGGGGGCACAGATACGCAGTATTTT. Amino acids: CASSQDPSGGTDTQYF.

This clone was recorded only once. The CDR3 sequence is CASSSGFNIQYF. In nucleotides, the CDR3 is TGCGCCAGCAGCTCAGGATTTAACATTCAGTACTTC. The V call is TRBV5-1, the J call TRBJ2-4; D unclear. V was trimmed by 3 bases and J by 7 bases, leaving 8 bases between them. The germline gives CDR1 SGHRS, CDR2 YFSETQ. The CDR3 totals 12 residues.

The chain is built from TRBV30 and TRBJ2-1; D possibly corresponds to TRBD1 (6 bases). CDR1 GTSNPN and CDR2 SVGIG come from the germline V gene (reference sequence). This CDR3 is built from 12 residues. Deletions cut 2 bases from V and 6 bases from J, with 8 bases between. The chain's CDR3 is CAWSLQGNEQFF. DNA of the CDR3: TGTGCCTGGAGTTTACAGGGCAATGAGCAGTTCTTC.

The gene calls are TRBV7-8 and TRBJ1-1, with D perhaps matching TRBD1 (5 bases). The CDR3 has 13 residues. V gave up 1 base and J gave up 7 bases, with 10 bases separating them. Germline V gives CDR1 SGHVS, CDR2 FQNEAQ. Here the CDR3 DNA reads TGTGCCAGCAGCTTAGGAGGGGACGGTGAAGCTTTCTTT. Translation: CASSLGGDGEAFF.

The V and J genes are TRBV30 and TRBJ2-2; the match to TRBD2 covers 9 bases. Per germline, CDR1 GTSNPN and CDR2 SVGIG (reference sequence). The CDR3 runs to 16 residues. V shed 3 bases and J 2 bases; nucleotides not matched to a gene: 7. The DNA of the CDR3 is TGTGCCTGGAGGAAACCGGGACTAGCCAACACCGGGGAGCTGTTTTTT. It specifies CAWRKPGLANTGELFF.

This clone was detected only once. J is TRBJ1-5 and V is TRBV7-9, with D perhaps matching TRBD1 (5 bases). The germline gives CDR1 SEHNR, CDR2 FQNEAQ (reference sequence). This CDR3 region has 14 residues. The V and J ends lost 2 bases and 1 base respectively, with 6 bases between them. In nucleotides, the CDR3 is TGTGCCAGCAGCTTACAGGGAAGCAATCAGCCCCAGCATTTT. This gives the protein CASSLQGSNQPQHF.

The CDR3 DNA reads as TGTGCCAGTAGTAACAGGGTACAGCCCCAGCATTTT. Its protein product is CASSNRVQPQHF. V gene TRBV19 combines with J gene TRBJ1-5; D is perhaps TRBD1 (6 bases). V was clipped by 4 bases and J by 7 bases, with 8 bases between them. CDR1 is LNHDA, CDR2 SQIVND, per germline (reference sequence). The CDR3 consists of 12 residues.

This rearrangement joins TRBV29-1 to TRBJ1-2; D remains ambiguous. V gave up 7 bases and J gave up 4 bases, with 13 bases separating them. Germline CDR1 SQVTM, CDR2 ANQGSEA. This CDR3 has 12 residues. The CDR3 nucleotides read TGCAGCGCCGGAGGGCAGCGCTATGGCTACACCTTC. Protein: CSAGGQRYGYTF.

This chain joins TRBV29-1 and TRBJ1-1; weak D call: TRBD1 (6 bases). Trimming took off 6 bases at V and 6 bases at J, with 17 bases between the two ends. In germline, CDR1 is SQVTM, CDR2 ANQGSEA. The length of the CDR3 is 13 residues. The CDR3 reads CSVSRTAGSEAFF. As DNA, the CDR3 is TGCAGCGTATCCCGGACAGCCGGCTCTGAAGCTTTCTTT.

The V gene is TRBV30, the J gene TRBJ1-1; D call uncertain. The CDR3 consists of 14 residues. With 2 bases removed from V and 6 bases from J, the gap between germline ends came to 16 bases. The germline V gene has CDR1 GTSNPN and CDR2 SVGIG (reference sequence). CDR3 residues: CAWSIDGPGAEAFF. The CDR3 DNA reads TGTGCCTGGAGTATAGACGGACCTGGGGCTGAAGCTTTCTTT.